This T cell receptor (beta chain) was profiled in a study of blood T cell repertoires in COVID-19. Study details: Samples representing acute and convalescent COVID-19 were sourced from the United States, Italy and Spain.

The V end was cut by 5 bases, the J end by 9 bases, with 9 bases between. Germline values: CDR1 SGHRS, CDR2 YFSETQ. The CDR3 has 11 amino acids. Assay: immunoSEQ multiplex PCR; the TCRdb copy retains only in-frame clones and omits some. The profile covers 200,000 to 250,000 clones, with approximately 80% appearing a single time and 15% to 20% taken by the ten largest. The source of this sequence is a man between 25 and 39 years old with active or convalescent COVID-19. This sequence joins TRBV5-1 and TRBJ2-1; D call uncertain. The material sequenced was peripheral blood. The CDR3 DNA reads TGCGCCAGCAGTGGCCGAGGTGAGCAGTTCTTC. Translated, it gives CASSGRGEQFF.